The clone carrying this T cell receptor (beta chain) was recorded many times. Its matching antigen is unknown. Unsorted whole blood supplied the blood RNA, and germline DNA was isolated too. Peripheral blood, about 4 milliliters, was collected prior to surgery. From 500 to 600 ng of total RNA, TCR beta-specific cDNA was reverse-transcribed using a constant-region primer. Slightly modified ARM-PCR, run as three nested multiplex PCR rounds, produced the TCR beta libraries. Primers for the first two PCR rounds were TRBV1-TRBV30 forward primers and a C-beta reverse primer (around 11 cycles per round). TCRdb reprocessed the multiplex PCR reads via MiXCR and lists one record per CDR3 protein. The repertoire has roughly 330,000 distinct CDR3 sequences, 65% of them found once; the top ten carry about 6.1%. These data come from a study of tumor-infiltrating lymphocytes in primary liver carcinoma. Trimming cost V 4 bases and J 3 bases; bases outside gene matches: 8. Germline V CDR1 and CDR2: SGHAT, FQNNGV. CDR3 length equals 15 residues.

Broader study findings: Blood trailed tumors significantly in top-250-clone fraction (p = 0.039).

The chain couples TRBV11-2 to TRBJ2-5; 7 positions agree with TRBD2. Sequencing was done on a sample of peripheral blood. The clonotype was recovered from a man in his forties with primary liver carcinoma and hepatitis B virus infection. The CDR3 protein is CASSSPGLDKETQYF. CDR3 bases: TGTGCCAGCAGCTCACCCGGACTAGATAAAGAGACCCAGTACTTC.